This T cell receptor (beta chain) was captured in a study of cytomegalovirus exposure and HLA in healthy donors listed by TCRdb under 2017. Looking at the study overall: An earlier analysis of more than 550 of the donors reported approximately 260 Gb of sequence data and 95 million to 140 million unique TCR beta sequences obtained from around 180 million T cells. An early release that covered 500 to 800 HLA-typed donors contained around 300 gigabases of sequencing data and about 84 million unique TCR sequences. Among the roughly 390 genotyped donors, approximately 82% belonged to the genetic ancestry cluster associated with self-reported Caucasian donors. The aim of the study was to test whether cataloging public T cell receptors could identify signatures of past pathogen exposure. The study used immunosequencing to profile the T cell repertoires of 666 subjects and linked those repertoires to cytomegalovirus serostatus. Along with the approximately 600-subject first cohort, a separate validation cohort of over a hundred different subjects was used. High-throughput TCR immunosequencing, statistical association of individual TCRs with disease status, and machine learning were combined to predict cytomegalovirus infection status. To study patterns of TCR occurrence, a later analysis re-analyzed previously published TCR beta repertoires from more than 550 donors and added high-resolution HLA genotyping. In the later analysis, no new phenotypic data were used to find candidate immune exposures; instead, reliance was placed on TCR beta sequences and their occurrence across donors. In an earlier analysis of a few hundred of the donors, high-throughput TCR beta sequencing was used to judge whether each TCR beta V gene segment behaved as functional or pseudogenic. Alongside the repertoire data, information on donor age, sex, ethnicity and CMV serostatus was compiled. Genome-wide SNP genotypes for about 55% of the roughly 670 donors were used in a later genetic analysis, which treated that subset as a discovery cohort. All discovery cohort repertoires had been generated on a single sequencing platform. Both class I and class II loci were covered by HLA typing, at four-digit resolution. The number of typed donors differed by locus: roughly 620-630 for A, B, C, DRB1 and DQB1; approximately 530 for DQA1; approximately 600 for DPA1; and some 430 for DPB1. Because of strong linkage in the cohort, 5 or 6 DR-DQ haplotypes were treated as single units for association and clustering. On average, around 240,000 unique TCR beta nucleotide sequences were sequenced per donor among 350 to 400 genotyped donors of the cohort, with roughly 19% of those sequences being non-productive. The paper's findings and limits, for the study overall: In a later analysis, most CMV-associated TCR beta chains were found to appear HLA-restricted, with HLA associations seemingly driven largely by CMV exposure. Because counts were too low, seventeen rarely observed V segments, including chromosome 9 orphons, were excluded from the earlier analysis of some 590 of the donors. While some public TCRs were present in many individuals, most TCR sequences turned up only very rarely across donors. In an earlier analysis of a few hundred of the donors, most TCR beta V segments were observed in productive rearrangements about 87% or about 30% of the time, broadly matching IMGT annotations. Three of the identified cytomegalovirus-associated TCR beta chains were confirmed in vitro to be specific for cytomegalovirus antigens. An association between a missense DCLRE1C variant and V-gene and J-gene trimming of TCR beta chains was found in a later genetic analysis and replicated in an independent cohort. A total of about 180 TCR beta chains were listed by the study as associated with cytomegalovirus. In a later analysis, HLA-associated TCR beta chains showed more clonal expansion and lower generation probabilities than non-associated chains that were equally common. A group of highly shared sequence variants was considered likely to be a technical artifact of the sequencing pipeline. The classifier was reported to diagnose cytomegalovirus status with high specificity and sensitivity in both the original and validation cohorts. Linkage disequilibrium might explain the correlated functional status among segregating V segments, but an unknown experimental factor could not be ruled out. In a later analysis, 16,951 TCR beta sequences were associated with specific HLA alleles at a false discovery rate of 0.05. Some IMGT-functional V segments, including TRBV6-2 and TRBV6-3, could not be distinguished by the 87-base-pair reads and were therefore excluded. Presence/absence analyses assumed roughly uniform sequencing depth across donors, an assumption that may not hold. The cohort was sequenced for TCR beta chains only, and without alpha or paired-chain data the features that could be detected were limited. Assigning TCR associations to individual alleles was difficult when HLA alleles, especially DR and DQ, strongly co-occurred. A later genetic analysis reported fewer N-insertions in productive TCRs among donors in an Asian-associated ancestry cluster than the roughly 690-donor mean. A later analysis reported that several top co-occurrence clusters appeared linked to parvovirus B19, influenza, CMV and Epstein-Barr virus. HLA typing was unavailable for some donors at each locus, so association tests used only the typed subset. A further reported finding was that TCR beta sequences accurately predicted the HLA-A and HLA-B alleles for most subjects in the first cohort. The authors suggested that the approach could potentially be extended to other disease states and immunological phenotypes. CMV serostatus was the only immune exposure information available for the cohort. In a later analysis, the rate of TCR association differed among HLA loci, with DRB1 alleles having the most associated TCRs and HLA-C alleles having the fewest.

Libraries were made using the immunoSEQ multiplex PCR assay. For the multiplex PCR, a mixture combining 60 forward primers for TCR Vbeta segments and 13 reverse primers for TCR Jbeta segments was used. Amplification of the CDR3 region of rearranged TCR beta genes was performed with a multiplex PCR assay on genomic DNA. Amplified TCR beta libraries were sequenced as 87-base-pair reads on the Illumina HiSeq System. The authors' pipeline ran thus. A later analysis tallied around 82 million unique TCR beta chains across the 550 to 850 repertoires, and about 12 million of those chains were shared by two or more donors. To remove PCR and sequencing errors, raw reads were error-corrected and collapsed into unique sequences using a nearest-neighbor algorithm that merged closely related sequences. V, D and J gene segments were assigned by aligning CDR3 sequences to IMGT reference sequences. For a sequence to be retained, a match of at least six nucleotides to both a V gene segment and a J gene segment was required. Rearrangements were classified as productive when the CDR3 lacked stop codons and remained in frame with V and J, and all other rearrangements were classified as non-productive. CDR3 was defined by IMGT convention, running from the second conserved V-encoded cysteine to the conserved J-encoded phenylalanine. The earlier analysis of 587 of the donors excluded any sequence lacking an unambiguous match to a single V gene segment. In an earlier analysis of approximately 610 of the donors, V segments were called functional above 56.7% productive rearrangements and were called segregating when the between-donor standard deviation exceeded 5%. A statistical classification framework was developed to diagnose cytomegalovirus status using the catalog of TCR beta chain sequences. In a later analysis, V and J genes were assigned by comparing TCR nucleotide sequences against IMGT/GENE-DB human TR gene sequences. Using the TCRdist pipeline, a later analysis assigned CDR3 sequences along with most-parsimonious VDJ recombination scenarios. A later analysis defined each TCR beta chain by its CDR3 amino acid sequence plus V-gene family, and excluded reads lacking a unique V-gene family. As a way to deal with suspected cross-contamination and a sequencing artifact, a later analysis dropped 450 to 600 nucleotide sequences that were highly shared and had low generation probability. A later analysis calculated a clonal expansion index for each public chain from normalized within-repertoire ranks of inferred template counts. In a later analysis, generation probabilities were computed with a VDJ recombination model fitted to out-of-frame rearrangements, and the resulting probabilities were checked against IGoR. In a later analysis, hypergeometric tests were used to score TCR-TCR, TCR-HLA and TCR-CMV co-occurrence, with a repertoire-size bias correction applied to TCR pairs. False discovery rates were estimated in a later analysis by permuting HLA or CMV assignments 20 times. In a later analysis, co-occurring TCRs were grouped using DBSCAN, with TCRdist sequence similarity added in when clustering inside HLA-allele-positive subsets. Co-occurrence clustering excluded repertoires with fewer than 30,000 or more than 120,000 public chains, plus five with anomalous nucleotide sharing. What TCRdb holds here is the immuneACCESS table cut down to in-frame rearrangements. Part of the clones is not present; checked against another copy, under half of the missing clones reflect an unresolved V gene, and the others are unexplained. The D gene and trimming were derived from the DNA, and the V and J assignments and clone size from that table. The sample has fewer than 250,000 clones on record, about nine tenths of them singletons. The ten largest clones take up about 1% of the sample.

The cohort comprised 670 or so healthy bone marrow donors. At the time of sampling, all cohort members were nominally healthy, though unrecorded immune exposures were likely present. The donor tested CMV seronegative and was one of the 352 seronegative cohort members. Each donor provided a peripheral blood sample, and peripheral blood mononuclear cells were used for TCR beta sequencing. The Qiagen DNeasy Blood Extraction Kit was used to extract genomic DNA from the blood cell samples. Taken from the germline V gene (reference sequence), the CDR1 and CDR2 loops are SGHNT and YYREEE. Inclusive of the bounding cysteine and phenylalanine, the CDR3 is 15 residues long. Only the CDR3 DNA is retained, 45 bases long and in frame from the first base. Between the V and J ends, shortened by 4 bases and 3 bases respectively, the junction contains 13 bases. Worth noting for this clone: No cognate antigen has been identified for it. No qualities accompany the bases; no much larger clone lies one base away.

The chain is encoded by TRBV5-4 joined to TRBJ1-4; the D gene is perhaps TRBD1, from 6 matching bases. Input material: PBMCs. This TCR came from a boy aged 2-9 years in good health and CMV-seronegative. The bases read TGTGCCAGCAGCATTAACGGGGGGCCTAATGAAAAACTGTTTTTT. It encodes CASSINGGPNEKLFF.